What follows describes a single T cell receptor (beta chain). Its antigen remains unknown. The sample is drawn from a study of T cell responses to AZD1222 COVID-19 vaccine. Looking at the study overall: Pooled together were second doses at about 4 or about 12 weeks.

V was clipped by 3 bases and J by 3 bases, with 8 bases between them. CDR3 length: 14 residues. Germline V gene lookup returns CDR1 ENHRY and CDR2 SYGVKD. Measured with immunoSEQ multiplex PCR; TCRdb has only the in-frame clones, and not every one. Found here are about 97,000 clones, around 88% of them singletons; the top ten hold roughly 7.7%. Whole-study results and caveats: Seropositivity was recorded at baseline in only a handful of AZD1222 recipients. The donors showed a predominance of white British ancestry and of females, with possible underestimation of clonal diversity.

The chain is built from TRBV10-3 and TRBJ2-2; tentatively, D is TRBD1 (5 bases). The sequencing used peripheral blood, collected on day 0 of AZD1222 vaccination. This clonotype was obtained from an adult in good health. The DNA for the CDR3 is TGTGCCATCAGTGACAGGGAAGACACCGGGGAGCTGTTTTTT. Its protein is CAISDREDTGELFF.